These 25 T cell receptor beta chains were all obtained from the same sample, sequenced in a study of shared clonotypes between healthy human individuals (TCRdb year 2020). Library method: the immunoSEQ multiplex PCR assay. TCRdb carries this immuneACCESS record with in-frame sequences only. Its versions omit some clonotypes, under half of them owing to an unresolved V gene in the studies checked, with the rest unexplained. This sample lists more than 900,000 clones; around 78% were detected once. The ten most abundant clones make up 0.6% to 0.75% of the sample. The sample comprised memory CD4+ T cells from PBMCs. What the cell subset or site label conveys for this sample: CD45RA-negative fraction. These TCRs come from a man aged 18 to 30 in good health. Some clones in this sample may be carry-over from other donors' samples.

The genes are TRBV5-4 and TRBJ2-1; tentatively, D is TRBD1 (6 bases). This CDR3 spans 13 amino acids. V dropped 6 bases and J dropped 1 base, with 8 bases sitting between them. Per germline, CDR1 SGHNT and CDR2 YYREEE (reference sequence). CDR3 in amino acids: CASTQGSYNEQFF. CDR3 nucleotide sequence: TGTGCCAGCACCCAGGGGTCCTACAATGAGCAGTTCTTC.

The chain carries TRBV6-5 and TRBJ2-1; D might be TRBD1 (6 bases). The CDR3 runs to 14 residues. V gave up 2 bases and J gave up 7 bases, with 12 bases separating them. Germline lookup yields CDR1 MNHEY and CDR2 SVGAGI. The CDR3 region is CASSYRDMANEQFF. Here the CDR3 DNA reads TGTGCCAGCAGTTACCGGGACATGGCTAATGAGCAGTTCTTC.

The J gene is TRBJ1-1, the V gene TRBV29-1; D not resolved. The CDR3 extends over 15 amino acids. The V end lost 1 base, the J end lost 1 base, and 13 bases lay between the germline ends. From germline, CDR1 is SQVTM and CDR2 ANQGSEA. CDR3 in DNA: TGCAGCGTTGAAGCGTTGGGCGTTAGGAACACTGAAGCTTTCTTT. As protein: CSVEALGVRNTEAFF.

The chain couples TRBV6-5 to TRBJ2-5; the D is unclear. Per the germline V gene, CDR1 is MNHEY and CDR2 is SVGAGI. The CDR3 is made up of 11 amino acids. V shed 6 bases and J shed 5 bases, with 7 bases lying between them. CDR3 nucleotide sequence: TGTGCCAGCAGGGATTTTGAGACCCAGTACTTC. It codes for CASRDFETQYF.

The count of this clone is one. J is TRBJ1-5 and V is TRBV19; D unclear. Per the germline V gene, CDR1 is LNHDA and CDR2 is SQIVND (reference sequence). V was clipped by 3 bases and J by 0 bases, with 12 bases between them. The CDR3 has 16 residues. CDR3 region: CASSISLMYSNQPQHF. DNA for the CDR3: TGTGCCAGTAGTATTTCCCTAATGTATAGCAATCAGCCCCAGCATTTT.

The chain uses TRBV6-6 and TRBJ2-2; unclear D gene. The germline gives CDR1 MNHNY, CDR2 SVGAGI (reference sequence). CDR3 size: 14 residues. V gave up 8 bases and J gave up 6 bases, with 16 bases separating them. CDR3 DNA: TGTGCCAGCGCCCCCCGGGTATCGGCCGGGGAGCTGTTTTTT. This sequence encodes CASAPRVSAGELFF.

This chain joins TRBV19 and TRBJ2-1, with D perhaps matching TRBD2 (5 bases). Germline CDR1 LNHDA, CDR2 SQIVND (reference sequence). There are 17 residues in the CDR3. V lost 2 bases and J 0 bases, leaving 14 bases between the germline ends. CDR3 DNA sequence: TGTGCCAGTAGTATAAGGTATACTGGGAGCTCCTACAATGAGCAGTTCTTC. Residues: CASSIRYTGSSYNEQFF.

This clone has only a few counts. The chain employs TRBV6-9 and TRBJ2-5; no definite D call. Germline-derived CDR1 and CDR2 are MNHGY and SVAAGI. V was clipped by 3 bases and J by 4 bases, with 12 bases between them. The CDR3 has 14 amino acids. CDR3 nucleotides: TGTGCCAGCAGTTACGTCGGGCTGGGAGAGACCCAGTACTTC. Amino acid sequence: CASSYVGLGETQYF.

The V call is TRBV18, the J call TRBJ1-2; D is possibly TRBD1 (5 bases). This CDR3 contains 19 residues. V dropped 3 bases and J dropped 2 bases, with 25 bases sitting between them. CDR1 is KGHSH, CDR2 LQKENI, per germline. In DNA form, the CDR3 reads TGTGCCAGCTCACCCCCCCTCCCCCCGGGACGGCGGACCAACTATGGCTACACCTTC. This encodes CASSPPLPPGRRTNYGYTF.

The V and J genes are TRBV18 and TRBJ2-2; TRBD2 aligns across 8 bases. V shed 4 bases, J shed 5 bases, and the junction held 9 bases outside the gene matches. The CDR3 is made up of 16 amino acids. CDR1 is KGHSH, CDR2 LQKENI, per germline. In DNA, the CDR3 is TGTGCCAGCTCACTAGCAGCCGGGACTAGTACCGGGGAGCTGTTTTTT. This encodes CASSLAAGTSTGELFF.

CDR3 in DNA: TGCGCCAGCAGCACCGGGGCGGGAGTCGACTACAATGAGCAGTTCTTC. Protein: CASSTGAGVDYNEQFF. The chain links TRBV5-1 to TRBJ2-1, with 7 bases that match TRBD2. Trimming removed 4 bases from V and 3 bases from J; junction bases left unmatched: 10. Germline values: CDR1 SGHRS, CDR2 YFSETQ. CDR3 length equals 16 residues.

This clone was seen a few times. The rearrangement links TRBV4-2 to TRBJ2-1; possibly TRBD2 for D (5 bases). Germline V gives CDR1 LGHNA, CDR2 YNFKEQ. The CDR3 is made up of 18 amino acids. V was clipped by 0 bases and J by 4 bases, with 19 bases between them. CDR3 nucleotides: TGTGCCAGCAGCCAAGATAGTCCCGGACTCCGGCCATACAATGAGCAGTTCTTC. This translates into CASSQDSPGLRPYNEQFF.

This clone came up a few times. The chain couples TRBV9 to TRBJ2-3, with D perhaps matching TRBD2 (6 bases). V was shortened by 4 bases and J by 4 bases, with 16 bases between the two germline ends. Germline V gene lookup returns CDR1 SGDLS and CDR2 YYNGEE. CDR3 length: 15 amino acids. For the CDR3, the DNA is TGTGCCAGCAGCCAAGCGCGGGGCCCGGCAGATACGCAGTATTTT. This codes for CASSQARGPADTQYF.

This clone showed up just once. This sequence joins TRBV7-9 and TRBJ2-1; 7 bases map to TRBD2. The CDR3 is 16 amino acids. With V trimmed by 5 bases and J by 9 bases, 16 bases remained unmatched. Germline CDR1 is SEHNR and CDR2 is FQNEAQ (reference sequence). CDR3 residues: CASSPVGGGPVGEQFF. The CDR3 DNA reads TGTGCCAGCAGCCCGGTCGGGGGAGGGCCGGTGGGTGAGCAGTTCTTC.

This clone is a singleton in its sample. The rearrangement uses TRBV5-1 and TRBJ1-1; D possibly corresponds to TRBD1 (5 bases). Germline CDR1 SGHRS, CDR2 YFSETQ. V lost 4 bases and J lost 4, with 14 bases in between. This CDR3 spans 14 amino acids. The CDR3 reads CASSPFTGTTEAFF. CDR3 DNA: TGCGCCAGCAGCCCATTCACCGGGACCACTGAAGCTTTCTTT.

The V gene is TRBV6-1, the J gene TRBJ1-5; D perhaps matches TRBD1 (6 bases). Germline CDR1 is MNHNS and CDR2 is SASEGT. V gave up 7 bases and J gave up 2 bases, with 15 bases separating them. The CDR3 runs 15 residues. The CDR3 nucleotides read TGTGCCAGCAAAGAACAGGGCGGCGGCAATCAGCCCCAGCATTTT. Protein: CASKEQGGGNQPQHF.

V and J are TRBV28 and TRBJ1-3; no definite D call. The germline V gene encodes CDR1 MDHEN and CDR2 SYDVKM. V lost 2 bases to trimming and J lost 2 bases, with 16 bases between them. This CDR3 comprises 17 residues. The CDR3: CASSLPRAQWAGNTIYF. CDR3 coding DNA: TGTGCCAGCAGTTTACCCCGGGCCCAATGGGCTGGAAACACCATATATTTT.

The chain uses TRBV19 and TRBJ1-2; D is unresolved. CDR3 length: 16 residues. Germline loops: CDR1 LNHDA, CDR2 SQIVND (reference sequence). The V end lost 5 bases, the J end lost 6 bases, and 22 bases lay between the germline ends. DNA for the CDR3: TGTGCCAGTAGTCGGGCCCGGCGCTCTTTACCAAATGGCTACACCTTC. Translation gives CASSRARRSLPNGYTF.

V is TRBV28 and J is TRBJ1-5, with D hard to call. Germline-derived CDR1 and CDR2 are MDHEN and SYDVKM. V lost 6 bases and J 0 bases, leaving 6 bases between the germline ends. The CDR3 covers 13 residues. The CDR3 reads CASRDPSNQPQHF. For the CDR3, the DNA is TGTGCCAGCAGGGACCCTAGCAATCAGCCCCAGCATTTT.

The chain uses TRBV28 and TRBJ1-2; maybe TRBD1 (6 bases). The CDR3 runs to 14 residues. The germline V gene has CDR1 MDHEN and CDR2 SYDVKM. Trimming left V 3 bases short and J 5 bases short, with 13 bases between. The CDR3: CASSLGAGDYGYTF. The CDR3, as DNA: TGTGCCAGCAGTTTGGGTGCAGGGGATTATGGCTACACCTTC.

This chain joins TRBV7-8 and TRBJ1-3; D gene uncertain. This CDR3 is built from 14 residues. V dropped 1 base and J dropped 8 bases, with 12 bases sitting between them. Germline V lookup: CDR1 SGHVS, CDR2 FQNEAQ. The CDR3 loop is CASSLVLGSDTIYF. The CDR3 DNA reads TGTGCCAGCAGCTTAGTATTGGGGAGTGACACCATATATTTT.

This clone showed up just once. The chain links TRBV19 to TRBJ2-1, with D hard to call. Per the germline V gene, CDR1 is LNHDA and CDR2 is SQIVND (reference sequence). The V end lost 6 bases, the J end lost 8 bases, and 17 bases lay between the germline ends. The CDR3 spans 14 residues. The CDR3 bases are TGTGCCAGTAGCTTCCAGGACGATGAGGATGAGCAGTTCTTC. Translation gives CASSFQDDEDEQFF.

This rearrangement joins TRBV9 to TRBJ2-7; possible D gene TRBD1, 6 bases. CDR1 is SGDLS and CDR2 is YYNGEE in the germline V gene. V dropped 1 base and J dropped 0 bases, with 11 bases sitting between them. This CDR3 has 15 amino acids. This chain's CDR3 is CASSVSGTHSYEQYF. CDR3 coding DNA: TGTGCCAGCAGCGTATCCGGGACACACTCCTACGAGCAGTACTTC.

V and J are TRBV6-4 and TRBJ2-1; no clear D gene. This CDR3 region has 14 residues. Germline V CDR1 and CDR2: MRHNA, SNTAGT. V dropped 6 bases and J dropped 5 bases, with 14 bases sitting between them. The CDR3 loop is CASSADRTHNEQFF. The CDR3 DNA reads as TGTGCCAGCAGCGCCGATCGAACCCACAATGAGCAGTTCTTC.

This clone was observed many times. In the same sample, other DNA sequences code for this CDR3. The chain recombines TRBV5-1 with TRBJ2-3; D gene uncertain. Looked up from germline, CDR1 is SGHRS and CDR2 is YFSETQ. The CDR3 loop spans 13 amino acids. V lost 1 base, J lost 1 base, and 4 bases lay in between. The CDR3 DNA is TGCGCCAGCAGCTTGTGGGGCACAGATACGCAGTATTTT. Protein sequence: CASSLWGTDTQYF.